The next 2 T cell receptor beta chains were all read from a single sample in a study of shared clonotypes between healthy human individuals. Here immunoSEQ multiplex PCR was the method, and the copy in TCRdb shows in-frame clones only, minus some. Of about 2.1 million clones listed, roughly 91% were seen once; the top ten hold 1.7%. CD45RO-negative, CCR7-selected cells formed the naive CD8 fraction, which excluded terminally differentiated effector memory CD45RA+ cells. The sequenced sample consisted of naive CD8+ T cells from PBMCs. These receptors were obtained from a young man in good health. Some clones in this sample may be carry-over from other donors' samples.

This sequence joins TRBV29-1 and TRBJ1-2, with D tentatively TRBD1 (6 bases). Trimming removed 6 bases at V and 4 bases at J, with 18 bases between. Per the germline V gene, CDR1 is SQVTM and CDR2 is ANQGSEA. There are 14 residues in the CDR3. Here the CDR3 reads CSVDHRVDPYGYTF. CDR3 DNA: TGCAGCGTGGATCACAGGGTTGACCCCTATGGCTACACCTTC. The full variable domain, its missing parts supplied by reference TRBV29-1 and TRBJ1-2, is SAVISQKPSRDICQRGTSLTIQCQVDSQVTMMFWYRQQPGQSLTLIATANQGSEATYESGFVIDKFPISRPNLTFSTLTVSNMSPEDSSIYLCSVDHRVDPYGYTFGSGTRLTVV.

This sequence joins TRBV7-9 and TRBJ2-7, with TRBD2 matching over 9 bases. Looked up from germline, CDR1 is SEHNR and CDR2 is FQNEAQ (reference sequence). There are 15 residues in the CDR3. Germline trimming cut 5 bases from V and 5 bases from J; bases unmatched to any gene: 10. In DNA form, the CDR3 reads TGTGCCAGCAGCCCCCGGCCGCGGGAGGGGGACGAGCAGTACTTC. Its translation is CASSPRPREGDEQYF.